The text below deals with one TCR beta chain. The sample is drawn from a study of OX40 agonist ivuxolimab in advanced cancers. The germline CDR1 and CDR2 sequences are SGHRS and YFSETQ. Trimming pared 0 bases from V and 4 bases from J, leaving 23 bases between. This CDR3 has 18 residues. The assay was immunoSEQ multiplex PCR, and TCRdb's table has in-frame clones only and misses some. The data contain 35,000 to 45,000 clones, 85% to 90% of them seen just once; the ten biggest clones take up approximately 4.6%. The chain employs TRBV5-1 and TRBJ2-7; possibly TRBD1 for D (8 bases). The material sequenced was CD4+ or CD8+ T cells sorted from blood, taken in a trial of the OX40 agonist ivuxolimab. This receptor was obtained from an adult with an advanced solid tumor such as melanoma, head and neck, liver or kidney cancer. CDR3 sequence reads: CASSLGQGAGGRAYEQYF. The CDR3 nucleotides read TGCGCCAGCAGCTTGGGGCAGGGGGCCGGTGGGAGGGCATACGAGCAGTACTTC.